This T cell receptor beta chain was found in a study of shared clonotypes between healthy human individuals. In germline, CDR1 is SGDLS, CDR2 YYNGEE. The J segment lost 4 bases and the V segment lost 4 bases, leaving 1 base of the junction unmatched. The CDR3 runs to 14 residues. CD45RA+ naive and CD45RA-negative memory subsets were separated from CD4+ cells. Several immunoSEQ 96-well plates shared each subset's DNA, each plate a replicate. The repertoire was sequenced with immunoSEQ multiplex PCR; TCRdb's copy has only in-frame clones and lacks some. The sample consists of about 2.4 million clones, 80% to 95% of them appearing once.

This chain joins TRBV9 and TRBJ1-5, with 11 bases fitting TRBD1. Sequencing used naive CD4+ T cells from PBMCs. The subset denotes: CD45RA+ positively selected. This TCR was sampled from a young man in good health. Some clones in this sample may be carry-over from other donors' samples. The CDR3 region is CASSRDRGNQPQHF. The CDR3 coding sequence is TGTGCCAGCAGCCGGGACAGGGGGAATCAGCCCCAGCATTTT. Full variable domain (missing parts from reference TRBV9 and TRBJ1-5): DSGVTQTPKHLITATGQRVTLRCSPRSGDLSVYWYQQSLDQGLQFLIQYYNGEERAKGNILERFSAQQFPDLHSELNLSSLELGDSALYFCASSRDRGNQPQHFGDGTRLSIL.